Detailed here is one T cell receptor (beta chain). Its antigen specificity is not known. No much larger clonotype is one base removed from it; base qualities were not supplied. The library was built by means of the immunoSEQ multiplex PCR assay. TCRdb carries this immuneACCESS record with in-frame sequences only. Its versions omit some clonotypes, under half of them owing to an unresolved V gene in the studies checked, with the rest unexplained. This sample gives some 100,000 clones in total; roughly 95% of them show up just once. The ten largest clones take up approximately 0.2% of the sample. Its CDR3 holds 14 amino acids, cysteine through phenylalanine. Kept here is only the CDR3 DNA, which spans 42 bases and is read in frame from base 1. For CDR1 and CDR2, the germline V gene lists SQVTM and ANQGSEA. Deletion took 6 bases off V and 3 bases off J, with a span of 18 bases between the germline ends.

The record originates from a study of technical replicates of blood from several donors (dated by TCRdb to the late 2010s). The V and J segments used are TRBV29-1 and TRBJ2-7; tentative D gene TRBD1, with 7 bases matching. The TCR originated in a human donor in good health. Specimen: T cells isolated from PBMCs. The DNA reads TGCAGCGTCGGACAGGCGGGGAGCAACTACGAGCAGTACTTC. This yields the protein CSVGQAGSNYEQYF.